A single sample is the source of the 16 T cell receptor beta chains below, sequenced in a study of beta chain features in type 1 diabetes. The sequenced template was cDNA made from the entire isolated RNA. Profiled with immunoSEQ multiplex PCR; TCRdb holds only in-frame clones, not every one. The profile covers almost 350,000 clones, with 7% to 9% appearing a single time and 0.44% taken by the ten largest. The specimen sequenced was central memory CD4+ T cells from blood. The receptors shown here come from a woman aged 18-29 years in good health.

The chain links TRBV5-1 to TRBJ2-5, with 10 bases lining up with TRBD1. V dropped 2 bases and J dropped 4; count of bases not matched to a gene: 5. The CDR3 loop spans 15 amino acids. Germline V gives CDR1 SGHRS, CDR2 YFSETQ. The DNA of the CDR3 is TGCGCCAGCAGCTTCGGGGACAGGGGCGGAGAGACCCAGTACTTC. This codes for CASSFGDRGGETQYF.

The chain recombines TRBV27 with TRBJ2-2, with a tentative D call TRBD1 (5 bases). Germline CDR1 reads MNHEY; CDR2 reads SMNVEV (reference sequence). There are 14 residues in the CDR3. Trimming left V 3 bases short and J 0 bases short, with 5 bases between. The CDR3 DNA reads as TGTGCCAGCAGTTTGACAGCGAACACCGGGGAGCTGTTTTTT. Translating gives CASSLTANTGELFF.

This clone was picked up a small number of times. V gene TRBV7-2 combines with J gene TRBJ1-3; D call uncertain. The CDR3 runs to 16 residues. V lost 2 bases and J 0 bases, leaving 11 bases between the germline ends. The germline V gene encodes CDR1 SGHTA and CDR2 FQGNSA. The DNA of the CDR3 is TGTGCCAGCAGCTTAACCCAGGCCACCTCTGGAAACACCATATATTTT. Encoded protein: CASSLTQATSGNTIYF.

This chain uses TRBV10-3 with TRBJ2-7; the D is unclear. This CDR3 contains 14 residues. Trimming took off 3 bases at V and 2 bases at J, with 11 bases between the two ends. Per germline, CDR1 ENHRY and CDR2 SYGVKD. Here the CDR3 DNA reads TGTGCCATCAGTGACAAGCAGCTTACCTACGAGCAGTACTTC. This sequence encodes CAISDKQLTYEQYF.

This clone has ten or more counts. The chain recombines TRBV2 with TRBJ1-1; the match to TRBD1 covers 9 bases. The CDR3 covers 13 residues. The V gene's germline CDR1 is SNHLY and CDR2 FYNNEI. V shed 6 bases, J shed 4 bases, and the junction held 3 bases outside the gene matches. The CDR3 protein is CASRGQGGTEAFF. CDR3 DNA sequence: TGTGCCAGCAGGGGACAGGGTGGCACTGAAGCTTTCTTT. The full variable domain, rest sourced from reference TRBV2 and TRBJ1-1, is EPEVTQTPSHQVTQMGQEVILRCVPISNHLYFYWYRQILGQKVEFLVSFYNNEISEKSEIFDDQFSVERPDGSNFTLKIRSTKLEDSAMYFCASRGQGGTEAFFGQGTRLTVV.

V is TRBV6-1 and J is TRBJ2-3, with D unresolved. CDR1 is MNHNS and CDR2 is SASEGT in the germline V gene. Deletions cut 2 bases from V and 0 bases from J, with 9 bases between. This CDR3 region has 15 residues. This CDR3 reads CASSEFYASTDTQYF. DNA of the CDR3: TGTGCCAGCAGTGAATTCTATGCTAGCACAGATACGCAGTATTTT.

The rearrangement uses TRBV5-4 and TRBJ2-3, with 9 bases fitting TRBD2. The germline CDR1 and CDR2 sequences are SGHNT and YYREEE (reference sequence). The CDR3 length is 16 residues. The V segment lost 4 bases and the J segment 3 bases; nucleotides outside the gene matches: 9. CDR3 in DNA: TGTGCCAGCAGCGGTCGGCGGGCGGGAGGGACAGATACGCAGTATTTT. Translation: CASSGRRAGGTDTQYF.

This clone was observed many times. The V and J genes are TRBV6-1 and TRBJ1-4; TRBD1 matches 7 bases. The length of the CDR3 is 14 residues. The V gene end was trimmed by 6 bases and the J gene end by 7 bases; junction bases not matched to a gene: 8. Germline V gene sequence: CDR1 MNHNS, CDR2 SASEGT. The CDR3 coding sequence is TGTGCCAGCAGACTGGACAGGTGGGGTGAAAAACTGTTTTTT. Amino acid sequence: CASRLDRWGEKLFF.

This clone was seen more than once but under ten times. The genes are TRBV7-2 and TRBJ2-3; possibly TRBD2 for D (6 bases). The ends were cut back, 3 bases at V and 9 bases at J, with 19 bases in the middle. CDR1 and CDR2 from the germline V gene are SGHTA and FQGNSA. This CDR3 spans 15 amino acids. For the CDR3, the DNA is TGTGCCAGCAGCTTGGGGGGACCGGCCGGTTCGACGCAGTATTTT. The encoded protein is CASSLGGPAGSTQYF. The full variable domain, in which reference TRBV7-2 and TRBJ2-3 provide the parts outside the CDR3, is GAGVSQSPSNKVTEKGKDVELRCDPISGHTALYWYRQSLGQGLEFLIYFQGNSAPDKSGLPSDRFSAERTGGSVSTLTIQRTQQEDSAVYLCASSLGGPAGSTQYFGPGTRLTVL.

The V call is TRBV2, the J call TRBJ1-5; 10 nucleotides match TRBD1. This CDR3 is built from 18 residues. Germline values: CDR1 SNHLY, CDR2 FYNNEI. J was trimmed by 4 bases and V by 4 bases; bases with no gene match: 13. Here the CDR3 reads CASSGTLGRTGGNQPQHF. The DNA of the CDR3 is TGTGCCAGCAGTGGGACCCTCGGTCGGACAGGGGGGAATCAGCCCCAGCATTTT.

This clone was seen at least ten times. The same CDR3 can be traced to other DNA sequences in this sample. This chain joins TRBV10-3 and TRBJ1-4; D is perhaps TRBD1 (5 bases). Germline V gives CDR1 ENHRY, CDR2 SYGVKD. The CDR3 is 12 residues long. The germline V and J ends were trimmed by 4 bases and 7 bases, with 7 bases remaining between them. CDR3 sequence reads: CAISVQGEKLFF. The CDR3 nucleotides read TGTGCCATCAGTGTTCAGGGTGAAAAACTGTTTTTT.

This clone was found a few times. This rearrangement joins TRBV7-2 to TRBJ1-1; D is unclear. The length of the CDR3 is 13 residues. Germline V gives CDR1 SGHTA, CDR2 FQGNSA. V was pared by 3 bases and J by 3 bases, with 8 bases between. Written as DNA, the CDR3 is TGTGCCAGCAGCTTTGGACGAGACACTGAAGCTTTCTTT. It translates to CASSFGRDTEAFF.

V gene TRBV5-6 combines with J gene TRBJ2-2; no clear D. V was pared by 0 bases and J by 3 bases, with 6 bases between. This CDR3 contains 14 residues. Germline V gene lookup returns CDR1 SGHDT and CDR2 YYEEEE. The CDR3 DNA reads TGTGCCAGCAGCTTGGCCTGGGACACCGGGGAGCTGTTTTTT. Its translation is CASSLAWDTGELFF.

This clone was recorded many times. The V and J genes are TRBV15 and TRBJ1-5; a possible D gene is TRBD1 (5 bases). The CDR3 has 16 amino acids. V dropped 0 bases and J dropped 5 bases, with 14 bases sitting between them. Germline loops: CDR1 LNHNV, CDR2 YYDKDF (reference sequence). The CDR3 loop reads CATSRDRLPGDQPQHF. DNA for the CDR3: TGTGCCACCAGCAGAGACCGGCTCCCGGGGGATCAGCCCCAGCATTTT.

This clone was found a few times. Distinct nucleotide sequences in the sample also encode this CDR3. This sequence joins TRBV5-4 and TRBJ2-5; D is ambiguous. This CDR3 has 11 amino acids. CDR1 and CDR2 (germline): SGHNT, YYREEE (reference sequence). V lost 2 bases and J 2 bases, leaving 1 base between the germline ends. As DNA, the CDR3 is TGTGCCAGCAGCTTTCAAGAGACCCAGTACTTC. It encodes CASSFQETQYF.

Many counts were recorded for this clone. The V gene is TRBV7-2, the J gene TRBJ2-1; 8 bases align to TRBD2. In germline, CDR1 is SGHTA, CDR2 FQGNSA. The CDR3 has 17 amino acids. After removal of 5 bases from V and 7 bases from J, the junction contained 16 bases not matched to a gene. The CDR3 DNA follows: TGTGCCAGCAGCCCCCGATCCCAAAGCGGGAGCGGGAATGAGCAGTTCTTC. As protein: CASSPRSQSGSGNEQFF.